This is a list of T cell receptor beta chains from one sample in a study of blood T cell repertoires in COVID-19. The method was immunoSEQ multiplex PCR; TCRdb's version includes in-frame clones alone and lacks a portion of them. The repertoire holds under 85,000 clones, with roughly 84% as singletons. The sequencing input was peripheral blood. The receptors come from a man aged 25-45 years with COVID-19, enrolled during active disease. Each CDR3 is given with its conserved first and last residue. The D gene is left open where the match is weak. Expanded clones are given a class, and other clones once, few, many or no size at all.

d_gene: -
v_gene: TRBV9
abundance: -
j_gene: TRBJ1-4
CDR3nt: TGTGCCAGCAGCCCACGGGGAGGGGAGGAAAAACTGTTTTTT
CDR3aa: CASSPRGGEEKLFF

d_gene: -
v_gene: TRBV6-5
abundance: -
j_gene: TRBJ1-4
CDR3nt: TGTGCCAGCAGAACCGAGGGCTCTAATGAAAAACTGTTTTTT
CDR3aa: CASRTEGSNEKLFF

d_gene: TRBD1
v_gene: TRBV6-5
abundance: once
j_gene: TRBJ2-7
CDR3nt: TGTGCCAGCAGTTGGAGCCCGGGACAGGGCTACGAGCAGTACTTC
CDR3aa: CASSWSPGQGYEQYF

d_gene: TRBD1
v_gene: TRBV5-1
abundance: -
j_gene: TRBJ1-5
CDR3nt: TGCGCCAGCAGCTTGGACGGGACAGGGTACCAGCCCCAGCATTTT
CDR3aa: CASSLDGTGYQPQHF

d_gene: TRBD1
v_gene: TRBV28
abundance: -
j_gene: TRBJ1-4
CDR3nt: TGTGCCAGCAGTTTAGGGACAGGGGGCCAGGAAAAACTGTTTTTT
CDR3aa: CASSLGTGGQEKLFF

d_gene: TRBD2
v_gene: TRBV4-3
abundance: -
j_gene: TRBJ2-3
CDR3nt: TGCGCCAGCAGCCAAGCCCCTCCGGGGGGAGGATTTGCCGATACGCAGTATTTT
CDR3aa: CASSQAPPGGGFADTQYF

d_gene: TRBD1
v_gene: TRBV25-1
abundance: once
j_gene: TRBJ1-1
CDR3nt: TGTGCCAGCAGTGCCTCAAACAGGGGAGGCAGGTCTGAAGCTTTCTTT
CDR3aa: CASSASNRGGRSEAFF

d_gene: TRBD2
v_gene: TRBV19
abundance: once
j_gene: TRBJ2-1
CDR3nt: TGTGCCAGTAGTACCGGACTAGCGGGAGGGGTGTTCTTC
CDR3aa: CASSTGLAGGVFF

d_gene: TRBD1
v_gene: TRBV28
abundance: -
j_gene: TRBJ1-2
CDR3nt: TGTGCCAGCAGTTTACTTGACAGGGGGCCTGGCTACACCTTC
CDR3aa: CASSLLDRGPGYTF

d_gene: TRBD1
v_gene: TRBV19
abundance: -
j_gene: TRBJ1-4
CDR3nt: TGTGCCAGTAACACCCTAACGAGGGGGCCGTATGAAAAACTGTTTTTT
CDR3aa: CASNTLTRGPYEKLFF

d_gene: TRBD2
v_gene: TRBV6-5
abundance: -
j_gene: TRBJ2-3
CDR3nt: TGTGCCAGCAGTTACTCGGCGGGAGGTCCAGATACGCAGTATTTT
CDR3aa: CASSYSAGGPDTQYF

d_gene: -
v_gene: TRBV30
abundance: -
j_gene: TRBJ1-2
CDR3nt: TGTGCCTGGAGGACGGGAGAGGGCCGACGTGGCTACACCTTC
CDR3aa: CAWRTGEGRRGYTF

d_gene: -
v_gene: TRBV9
abundance: once
j_gene: TRBJ1-5
CDR3nt: TGTGCCAGCAGCATTTCAGGGGGCAATCAGCCCCAGCATTTT
CDR3aa: CASSISGGNQPQHF

d_gene: -
v_gene: TRBV2
abundance: -
j_gene: TRBJ1-5
CDR3nt: TGTGCCAGCAGTGAAGGGCGGGGGCAGGGGCAGCCCCAGCATTTT
CDR3aa: CASSEGRGQGQPQHF

d_gene: TRBD1
v_gene: TRBV19
abundance: few
j_gene: TRBJ1-5
CDR3nt: TGTGCCAGTAGTAGCGATTCGAGGGGGACAGATCAGCCCCAGCATTTT
CDR3aa: CASSSDSRGTDQPQHF

d_gene: -
v_gene: TRBV19
abundance: -
j_gene: TRBJ1-1
CDR3nt: TGTGCCAGTAGCCCAGAGGACAGCGGTATGAGGGCTTTCTTT
CDR3aa: CASSPEDSGMRAFF

d_gene: TRBD1
v_gene: TRBV5-6
abundance: -
j_gene: TRBJ1-1
CDR3nt: TGTGCCAGCAGCTTAGGACAGGGTCGATGGAGCACTGAAGCTTTCTTT
CDR3aa: CASSLGQGRWSTEAFF

d_gene: -
v_gene: TRBV6-6
abundance: -
j_gene: TRBJ1-5
CDR3nt: TGTGCCAGCAGTTACTACAGCTTGAATCAGCCCCAGCATTTT
CDR3aa: CASSYYSLNQPQHF

d_gene: TRBD1
v_gene: TRBV7-2
abundance: -
j_gene: TRBJ1-1
CDR3nt: TGTGCCAGCAGCCCCCCAGGGGGCCTTAACACTGAAGCTTTCTTT
CDR3aa: CASSPPGGLNTEAFF

d_gene: -
v_gene: TRBV7-9
abundance: -
j_gene: TRBJ1-1
CDR3nt: TGTGCCAGCAGCTTATCAGGGATTTGGACTGAAGCTTTCTTT
CDR3aa: CASSLSGIWTEAFF

d_gene: TRBD1
v_gene: TRBV13
abundance: -
j_gene: TRBJ1-4
CDR3nt: TGTGCCAGCAGCTTGCAGGGGGCGCGTGAAAAACTGTTTTTT
CDR3aa: CASSLQGAREKLFF

d_gene: TRBD1
v_gene: TRBV28
abundance: -
j_gene: TRBJ1-5
CDR3nt: TGTGCCAGCAGGCTCGACAGGGGGTCTCAGCCCCAGCATTTT
CDR3aa: CASRLDRGSQPQHF

d_gene: -
v_gene: TRBV7-2
abundance: -
j_gene: TRBJ1-5
CDR3nt: TGTGCCAGCAGCTTAGGGGGGGGGCCCCAGCATTTT
CDR3aa: CASSLGGGPQHF

d_gene: TRBD2
v_gene: TRBV9
abundance: -
j_gene: TRBJ2-2
CDR3nt: TGTGCCAGCAGCGCTGGACTAGCGGGAGGCCTTGCGACCAGGGAGCTGTTTTTT
CDR3aa: CASSAGLAGGLATRELFF

d_gene: TRBD2
v_gene: TRBV9
abundance: -
j_gene: TRBJ2-1
CDR3nt: TGTGCCAGCAGCGTGACTAGCGGGATGGTCAAGGAGCAGTTCTTC
CDR3aa: CASSVTSGMVKEQFF

d_gene: TRBD2
v_gene: TRBV10-3
abundance: -
j_gene: TRBJ2-5
CDR3nt: TGTGCCATCAGTGATGGGGGGGGAAGGGAGACCCAGTACTTC
CDR3aa: CAISDGGGRETQYF

d_gene: -
v_gene: TRBV29-1
abundance: once
j_gene: TRBJ2-1
CDR3nt: TGCAGCGTTACCACTAGCAAATCCTACAATGAGCAGTTCTTC
CDR3aa: CSVTTSKSYNEQFF

d_gene: TRBD1
v_gene: TRBV18
abundance: -
j_gene: TRBJ1-4
CDR3nt: TGTGCCAGCTCACCCAAACAGGGGCCGGGAGAAAAACTGTTTTTT
CDR3aa: CASSPKQGPGEKLFF

d_gene: TRBD2
v_gene: TRBV5-1
abundance: -
j_gene: TRBJ2-1
CDR3nt: TGCGCCAGCAGCTTCGGACTAGCGGGAGCGGTAAGCAATGAGCAGTTCTTC
CDR3aa: CASSFGLAGAVSNEQFF